A selection of T cell receptor beta chains follows, all from one sample in a study of cytomegalovirus exposure and HLA in healthy donors. Using immunoSEQ multiplex PCR, the repertoire was profiled, and TCRdb retains in-frame clones only, with some absent. The sample lists fewer than 250,000 clones; roughly 84% were seen once. The sequencing input was PBMCs. Receptors originate from a woman aged 30 to 39 in good health and CMV-seropositive. CDR3s include the opening cysteine and the closing phenylalanine or tryptophan. Each record gives: J gene, V gene, D gene, clone size, CDR3 DNA, CDR3 protein. D genes are given only for firm matches. The size field is filled for only some rows; it gives once, few, many or a size class.

j_gene: TRBJ1-1; v_gene: TRBV2; d_gene: NA; abundance: NA; CDR3nt: TGTGCCAGCCTGGGCCAATACACTGAAGCTTTCTTT; CDR3aa: CASLGQYTEAFF
j_gene: TRBJ2-2; v_gene: TRBV9; d_gene: NA; abundance: NA; CDR3nt: TGTGCCAGCAGCGAAGGGTACTACACCGGGGAGCTGTTTTTT; CDR3aa: CASSEGYYTGELFF
j_gene: TRBJ2-7; v_gene: TRBV19; d_gene: NA; abundance: NA; CDR3nt: TGTGCCAGTAGTGGGGGACGGATTGGGGAGTCAACCTACGAGCAGTACTTC; CDR3aa: CASSGGRIGESTYEQYF
j_gene: TRBJ2-2; v_gene: TRBV27; d_gene: TRBD1; abundance: NA; CDR3nt: TGTGCCACGACACAGGGGGCCAGTAACACCGGGGAGCTGTTTTTT; CDR3aa: CATTQGASNTGELFF
j_gene: TRBJ1-5; v_gene: TRBV7-8; d_gene: NA; abundance: once; CDR3nt: TGTGCCAGCAGCTTACCAGGGTCGAGTCAGCCCCAGCATTTT; CDR3aa: CASSLPGSSQPQHF
j_gene: TRBJ1-1; v_gene: TRBV6-5; d_gene: NA; abundance: NA; CDR3nt: TGTGCCAGCAGTTACGGCCGTGAAGCTTTCTTT; CDR3aa: CASSYGREAFF
j_gene: TRBJ2-7; v_gene: TRBV7-9; d_gene: NA; abundance: NA; CDR3nt: TGTGCCAGCAGCTTAGCCGGGGGCTTGACTGTTTCCTACGAGCAGTACTTC; CDR3aa: CASSLAGGLTVSYEQYF
j_gene: TRBJ2-1; v_gene: TRBV30; d_gene: NA; abundance: once; CDR3nt: TGTGCCTGGAGTATACTAGTAGTCAATGAGCAGTTCTTC; CDR3aa: CAWSILVVNEQFF
j_gene: TRBJ2-7; v_gene: TRBV7-6; d_gene: TRBD2; abundance: few; CDR3nt: TGTGCCAGCAGCTTAGTAGCGGGAGAGGCCTACGAGCAGTACTTC; CDR3aa: CASSLVAGEAYEQYF
j_gene: TRBJ1-4; v_gene: TRBV7-9; d_gene: NA; abundance: NA; CDR3nt: TGTGCCAGCAGCGATAATAGGGGTGCAAGGGAAAAACTGTTTTTT; CDR3aa: CASSDNRGAREKLFF
j_gene: TRBJ2-1; v_gene: TRBV29-1; d_gene: TRBD2; abundance: NA; CDR3nt: TGCAGCGTTGATTCTAGCGGGCTTATGGCCAATGAGCAGTTCTTC; CDR3aa: CSVDSSGLMANEQFF
j_gene: TRBJ1-2; v_gene: TRBV28; d_gene: TRBD1; abundance: NA; CDR3nt: TGTGCCAGCAGTTCCCCCGGGACAGGGGTAGTTGGCTACACCTTC; CDR3aa: CASSSPGTGVVGYTF
j_gene: TRBJ2-1; v_gene: TRBV2; d_gene: NA; abundance: NA; CDR3nt: TGTGCCAGCAGTGCCTGGACCCAAAACAATGAGCAGTTCTTC; CDR3aa: CASSAWTQNNEQFF
j_gene: TRBJ1-5; v_gene: TRBV15; d_gene: NA; abundance: NA; CDR3nt: TGTGCCACCAGCAGAGAGGGGGTTGGAAATCAGCCCCAGCATTTT; CDR3aa: CATSREGVGNQPQHF
j_gene: TRBJ1-2; v_gene: TRBV6-1; d_gene: NA; abundance: NA; CDR3nt: TGTGCCAGCAGTGAGGGGTCAGGGCCGGGCAATGGCTACACCTTC; CDR3aa: CASSEGSGPGNGYTF
j_gene: TRBJ1-1; v_gene: TRBV6-5; d_gene: NA; abundance: NA; CDR3nt: TGTGCCAGCAGCCTGAATAGAGACACTGAAGCTTTCTTT; CDR3aa: CASSLNRDTEAFF
j_gene: TRBJ2-3; v_gene: TRBV5-4; d_gene: NA; abundance: NA; CDR3nt: TGTGCCAGCAGCTTGAAACTTTCCAGCACAGATACGCAGTATTTT; CDR3aa: CASSLKLSSTDTQYF
j_gene: TRBJ1-1; v_gene: TRBV30; d_gene: NA; abundance: few; CDR3nt: TGTGCCTGGCAACCTGAGCAGGCCAGGTGGAACACTGAAGCTTTCTTT; CDR3aa: CAWQPEQARWNTEAFF
j_gene: TRBJ2-1; v_gene: TRBV9; d_gene: NA; abundance: NA; CDR3nt: TGTGCCAGCACCCCGGGGGGCTATTTGGATGAGCAGTTCTTC; CDR3aa: CASTPGGYLDEQFF
j_gene: TRBJ2-1; v_gene: TRBV25-1; d_gene: NA; abundance: NA; CDR3nt: TGTGCCAGCAGGTCAGGTTCCAATGAGCAGTTCTTC; CDR3aa: CASRSGSNEQFF
j_gene: TRBJ2-3; v_gene: TRBV5-1; d_gene: TRBD2; abundance: NA; CDR3nt: TGCGCCAGCAGCTTAGGGGGGACTAGCGGGACAGATACGCAGTATTTT; CDR3aa: CASSLGGTSGTDTQYF
j_gene: TRBJ1-5; v_gene: TRBV27; d_gene: NA; abundance: once; CDR3nt: TGTGCCAGCAGTTTATGGGAGGGGTACCAGCCCCAGCATTTT; CDR3aa: CASSLWEGYQPQHF
j_gene: TRBJ2-7; v_gene: TRBV7-2; d_gene: NA; abundance: NA; CDR3nt: TGTGCCAGCAGCCGTGAGGACAGCTACTACGAGCAGTACTTC; CDR3aa: CASSREDSYYEQYF
j_gene: TRBJ2-7; v_gene: TRBV27; d_gene: NA; abundance: NA; CDR3nt: TGTGCCAGCAGTTTAGTCCGAGGGGTCGAGCAGTACTTC; CDR3aa: CASSLVRGVEQYF
j_gene: TRBJ1-4; v_gene: TRBV29-1; d_gene: TRBD1; abundance: NA; CDR3nt: TGCAGCGTTGAAAGGGGGACAGGGGGCGCGGGAAAACTGTTTTTT; CDR3aa: CSVERGTGGAGKLFF
j_gene: TRBJ1-1; v_gene: TRBV7-9; d_gene: NA; abundance: NA; CDR3nt: TGTGCCAGCAGCTTGGACAGAGTCACTGAAGCTTTCTTT; CDR3aa: CASSLDRVTEAFF
j_gene: TRBJ2-2; v_gene: TRBV19; d_gene: NA; abundance: NA; CDR3nt: TGTGCCAGTAGTATAGGGAGTCGTACCGGGGAGCTGTTTTTT; CDR3aa: CASSIGSRTGELFF
j_gene: TRBJ1-2; v_gene: TRBV2; d_gene: NA; abundance: NA; CDR3nt: TGTGCCAGTGGACAAGCTAACTATGGCTACACCTTC; CDR3aa: CASGQANYGYTF
j_gene: TRBJ2-7; v_gene: TRBV7-9; d_gene: NA; abundance: NA; CDR3nt: TGTGCCAGCAGCTCCTGGACGGGACCCTCCTACGAGCAGTACTTC; CDR3aa: CASSSWTGPSYEQYF
j_gene: TRBJ1-5; v_gene: TRBV28; d_gene: NA; abundance: NA; CDR3nt: TGTGCCAGCAGTCCGCAGGTCTATAGCAATCAGCCCCAGCATTTT; CDR3aa: CASSPQVYSNQPQHF
j_gene: TRBJ2-3; v_gene: TRBV27; d_gene: NA; abundance: few; CDR3nt: TGTGCCAGCAAAGGTACGCAGTATTTT; CDR3aa: CASKGTQYF
j_gene: TRBJ1-2; v_gene: TRBV5-4; d_gene: TRBD1; abundance: NA; CDR3nt: TGTGCCAGCAGCTTGCCGCTGCGGGACAGCCGTTACACCTTC; CDR3aa: CASSLPLRDSRYTF
j_gene: TRBJ1-2; v_gene: TRBV7-9; d_gene: TRBD1; abundance: NA; CDR3nt: TGTGCCAGCAGCGGGAATAACAGGGGAGGCGGCTACACCTTC; CDR3aa: CASSGNNRGGGYTF
j_gene: TRBJ2-7; v_gene: TRBV11-2; d_gene: TRBD2; abundance: NA; CDR3nt: TGTGCCAGCAGCTTACGCTCTCTAGCGGGAGTTGGCTCCTACGAGCAGTACTTC; CDR3aa: CASSLRSLAGVGSYEQYF
j_gene: TRBJ1-4; v_gene: TRBV30; d_gene: NA; abundance: few; CDR3nt: TGTGCCTGGACCAATACTAATGAAAAACTGTTTTTT; CDR3aa: CAWTNTNEKLFF
j_gene: TRBJ1-2; v_gene: TRBV15; d_gene: TRBD1; abundance: NA; CDR3nt: TGTGCCACCAGCACCTTTACCCCACAGGGGGCCGGCTATGGCTACACCTTC; CDR3aa: CATSTFTPQGAGYGYTF
j_gene: TRBJ2-7; v_gene: TRBV4-3; d_gene: TRBD2; abundance: NA; CDR3nt: TGCGCCAGCAGCCAAGTAGCGGGGGGGTCTACAGAGCAGTACTTC; CDR3aa: CASSQVAGGSTEQYF
j_gene: TRBJ1-2; v_gene: TRBV14; d_gene: TRBD1; abundance: NA; CDR3nt: TGTGCCAGCAGCCGCGACCAGACAGGGCGGAACTATGGCTACACCTTC; CDR3aa: CASSRDQTGRNYGYTF
j_gene: TRBJ1-5; v_gene: TRBV6-1; d_gene: NA; abundance: NA; CDR3nt: TGTGCCAGCAGGGACGGCGCTTATAGCAATCAGCCCCAGCATTTT; CDR3aa: CASRDGAYSNQPQHF
j_gene: TRBJ1-4; v_gene: TRBV27; d_gene: TRBD1; abundance: NA; CDR3nt: TGTGCCAGCAGTTTTAAAAGAATCGGGACAGGTAATGAAAAACTGTTTTTT; CDR3aa: CASSFKRIGTGNEKLFF
j_gene: TRBJ2-3; v_gene: TRBV9; d_gene: NA; abundance: NA; CDR3nt: TGTGCCAGCAGCGTAGTAAGTACGTCCACACTAAGCACAGATACGCAGTATTTT; CDR3aa: CASSVVSTSTLSTDTQYF
j_gene: TRBJ1-2; v_gene: TRBV30; d_gene: NA; abundance: NA; CDR3nt: TGTGCCGGGACCCCACAGGGTTTCGGCTACACCTTC; CDR3aa: CAGTPQGFGYTF
j_gene: TRBJ1-3; v_gene: TRBV5-1; d_gene: NA; abundance: NA; CDR3nt: TGCGCCAGCAGCCTGCTGGGGGTACCTGGAAACACCATATATTTT; CDR3aa: CASSLLGVPGNTIYF
j_gene: TRBJ2-4; v_gene: TRBV18; d_gene: NA; abundance: NA; CDR3nt: TGTGCCAGCTCACCACCGGGACCAGCTCGAGCCAAAAACATTCAGTACTTC; CDR3aa: CASSPPGPARAKNIQYF
j_gene: TRBJ2-1; v_gene: TRBV6-5; d_gene: TRBD2; abundance: NA; CDR3nt: TGTGCCAGCAGCCCGGGACTAGCGGTCTACAATGAGCAGTTCTTC; CDR3aa: CASSPGLAVYNEQFF
j_gene: TRBJ2-1; v_gene: TRBV7-9; d_gene: NA; abundance: few; CDR3nt: TGTGCCAGCAGTTACAATGAGCAGTTCTTC; CDR3aa: CASSYNEQFF
j_gene: TRBJ2-7; v_gene: TRBV29-1; d_gene: NA; abundance: NA; CDR3nt: TGCAGCGTTGAAGATTTGGACGAGCAGTACTTC; CDR3aa: CSVEDLDEQYF
j_gene: TRBJ2-1; v_gene: TRBV6-5; d_gene: TRBD2; abundance: NA; CDR3nt: TGTGCCAGCAGTTACTCTAAACGGACTAGTCTTGATGAGCAGTTCTTC; CDR3aa: CASSYSKRTSLDEQFF
j_gene: TRBJ2-3; v_gene: TRBV30; d_gene: NA; abundance: NA; CDR3nt: TGTGCCTGGAGTGAGGGGCCGGGACTCCAGTATTTT; CDR3aa: CAWSEGPGLQYF
j_gene: TRBJ2-3; v_gene: TRBV2; d_gene: TRBD2; abundance: NA; CDR3nt: TGTGCCAGCAGTGCACTAGCGGGTGAAAGAGATACGCAGTATTTT; CDR3aa: CASSALAGERDTQYF
j_gene: TRBJ1-2; v_gene: TRBV7-2; d_gene: NA; abundance: few; CDR3nt: TGTGCCAGCAGCTCTCTGGGGGTGAAAGGCTACACCTTC; CDR3aa: CASSSLGVKGYTF
j_gene: TRBJ1-2; v_gene: TRBV14; d_gene: NA; abundance: few; CDR3nt: TGTGCCAGCAGCCAAGACTACAGCTATGGCTACACCTTC; CDR3aa: CASSQDYSYGYTF
j_gene: TRBJ2-7; v_gene: TRBV5-6; d_gene: NA; abundance: NA; CDR3nt: TGTGCCAGCAGCTTTACAGGGTATCGCGAGCAGTACTTC; CDR3aa: CASSFTGYREQYF